This T cell receptor beta chain was sequenced during a study of T cells in Graves' hyperthyroidism and ophthalmopathy (dated 2019 in TCRdb). Regarding the study in general: Peripheral blood samples were taken at initial diagnosis, before any treatment was given. Prospective prediction of ophthalmopathy was tested in an independent validation cohort of 18 to 20 hyperthyroidism patients and 17 patients who later progressed to ophthalmopathy. After sampling, hyperthyroidism patients received methimazole starting at 30 mg daily, and ophthalmopathy patients received high-dose intravenous methylprednisolone. Thyroid tissue and blood T-cell repertoires from several Graves' hyperthyroidism patients were also compared in the study. According to the paper, TCR Vbeta CDR3 sequencing was carried out on over 130 peripheral blood samples, which came from fewer than 50 ophthalmopathy, around 75 hyperthyroidism and roughly 17 progressor patients. To identify distinguishing TCR V-J signatures, a discovery cohort of 100 patients was used, comprising 43 with Graves' ophthalmopathy and under 60 with stable Graves' hyperthyroidism. The roughly 100 discovery patients were randomly divided into training and test sets at a 7:3 ratio.

CDR3 length: 14 amino acids, cysteine to phenylalanine. CDR3 DNA only is kept here, 42 bases in frame from base 1. Clipping removes 3 bases from V and 1 base from J, with 0 as the unmatched junction base count. Sequences SGHRS (CDR1) and YFSETQ (CDR2) are obtained from the germline V gene. Overall study outcomes, separate from this receptor: Sample size was not statistically predetermined, and investigators were not blinded to group allocation. In validation, the model predicted progression to ophthalmopathy with over 60% sensitivity and about 72% specificity, a median of approximately 6.5 months before onset. A 13 V-J signature model separated ophthalmopathy from stable hyperthyroidism, with 87.88% sensitivity and roughly 81% specificity in cross-validation and 80%/75% in testing. Most expanded thyroid clonotypes (frequency above 0.001) were also detected in blood, a finding suggesting that blood repertoires may reflect thyroid immune responses.

Amplification of TCR beta CDR3 regions was carried out from RNA transcripts. The first round of RT-PCR for the TCR CDR3 was performed with the HTBI primer set and the Qiagen OneStep RT-PCR kit. Libraries were constructed in a second round of multiplex PCR, after which size selection and purification were carried out. The libraries were sequenced on an Illumina HiSeq2000 using paired-end 100 bp reads. As for the authors' bioinformatics: SOAPnuke was used to process the raw data, removing reads that contained adapters or uncalled bases, had a mean Phred below 15, or lacked an exact match to the constant primer or identifier. High-quality paired reads were merged using COPE v1.2.5, and each unique nucleotide sequence was defined as a clonotype. MiTCR v1.1 was used to align the clonotypes against IMGT TRBV, TRBD and TRBJ reference segments. The analysis was restricted to V-J combinations with a frequency above 0.0001, which together covered around 99% of the repertoires. The TCS score was defined as the ratio of F50 (clonal expansion) to E x V (chaos), calculated using BLOSUM62-based TCRdist between CDR3 peptides within each V-J. Welch's t-statistics and random forest reduced several hundred V-J features to about 12, which were used in a naive Bayes classifier (R e1071). Using fastp trimming at Q25 and MiXCR clonotype assembly, TCRdb reanalyzed the public sequencing data and kept in-frame beta chains. Rows with a matching CDR3 protein are joined into one entry that keeps the most common DNA and genes. TCRdb's processing, not the study's, gives the V and J calls here. The sample has about 260,000 distinct CDR3 sequences on record, less than 30% of them singletons. The ten largest make up about 25% of the sample.

Hyperthyroidism patients were aged 18 to 65 years and newly diagnosed, with disease duration of less than 2 months. Exclusion was applied to patients with uncontrolled infections, other autoimmune diseases, pregnancy or lactation. Clinical symptoms, serum thyroxine and TRAb, thyroid ultrasound, and orbital computed tomography formed the basis for the diagnoses. Blood from progressor patients was drawn when they were first diagnosed with hyperthyroidism, before any ophthalmopathy symptoms appeared. PBMCs were isolated from 10 ml of fresh peripheral blood by Ficoll-Paque density gradient centrifugation. Progressor patients were initially diagnosed with Graves' hyperthyroidism and developed ophthalmopathy during follow-up. Trizol reagent was used to extract total RNA, and RNA quality was then checked on an Agilent 2100 Bioanalyzer. With regard to this clonotype: The antigen this receptor binds is unknown. The sample holds no much larger clone one base away, and base qualities are not on file.

This TCR derives from a middle-aged man with Graves' hyperthyroidism that later progressed to Graves' ophthalmopathy. Recombination connected TRBV5-1 to TRBJ2-3; the junction holds 9 bases that match TRBD2. The sequencing input was blood. CDR3 sequence: CASSSSGGTDTQYF. The DNA sequence is given as TGCGCCAGCAGCTCTAGCGGGGGCACAGATACGCAGTATTTT.